This T cell receptor (beta chain) is from a study of T cells after yellow fever vaccination. Study-wide results and caveats: The secondary response peaked faster, at day 5 versus 15, but was weaker. Clones from primary vaccination mostly reappeared after the booster (about 97% CD4, approximately 86% CD8).

This clonotype was seen only once. Its antigen remains unidentified. From the 5' RACE reads, TCRdb called clonotypes with MiXCR, one entry per CDR3 protein. The top ten clones hold about a sixth of a sample with 300,000 to 400,000 distinct CDR3 sequences, 8.7% of them seen once. Per the germline V gene, CDR1 is SGHTS and CDR2 is YDEGEE. CDR3 length equals 13 residues. V was cut by 8 bases and J by 0 bases, with 12 bases left in between. This TCR came from a man younger than 30 who received the YFV17D yellow fever vaccine. The rearrangement joins TRBV5-8 to TRBJ2-7, with D possibly TRBD2 on 5 matching bases. Sequences were derived from PBMCs, sampled on the day of the first yellow fever vaccination. The CDR3 sequence is CARSPGLSYEQYV. CDR3 DNA sequence: TGTGCCAGGAGCCCTGGACTCTCCTACGAGCAGTACGTC.